This T cell receptor beta chain was identified during a study of technical replicates of blood from a handful of donors. Deletions cut 5 bases from V and 7 bases from J, with 17 bases between. The germline CDR1 and CDR2 sequences are SGHTA and FQGNSA. The length of the CDR3 is 14 residues. Clones were read by immunoSEQ multiplex PCR, and TCRdb kept only the in-frame ones, dropping some. The data hold 55,000 to 75,000 clones, with approximately 94% observed a single time. The receptor was derived from a human donor in good health. Some clones in this sample may be carry-over from other donors' samples. Sequenced input: PBMCs. The J gene is TRBJ2-5, the V gene TRBV7-2; the D gene is possibly TRBD1 (5 bases). The CDR3 DNA reads as TGTGCCAGCAGCACAGACAGCTTTGTGGGGACCCAGTACTTC. Amino acids: CASSTDSFVGTQYF.